This entry lists 32 T cell receptor beta chains sequenced from one sample in a study of control samples from healthy donors and cancer patients. Repertoires were generated with immunoSEQ multiplex PCR, while TCRdb's copy carries only in-frame clones and drops some. Of fewer than 250,000 clones listed, about 89% are singletons. Input material: blood. These receptors originate from a man aged 25 to 45 in good health.

This chain uses TRBV5-1 with TRBJ2-7; D possibly corresponds to TRBD2 (5 bases). Germline V lookup: CDR1 SGHRS, CDR2 YFSETQ. CDR3 size: 12 residues. V was shortened by 4 bases and J by 1 base, with 6 bases between the two germline ends. Written as DNA, the CDR3 is TGCGCCAGCAGCGGGAGTTCCTACGAGCAGTACTTC. Its translation is CASSGSSYEQYF.

V and J are TRBV11-2 and TRBJ2-1, with TRBD2 identical over 11 bases. The CDR3 length is 16 residues. Trimming cost V 1 base and J 6 bases; bases outside gene matches: 5. Germline CDR1 reads SGHAT; CDR2 reads FQNNGV. In DNA, the CDR3 is TGTGCCAGCAGCTTAGGCGCTAGCGGGGGGTTCAATGAGCAGTTCTTC. It codes for CASSLGASGGFNEQFF.

The chain combines TRBV7-2 with TRBJ2-3; tentatively, D is TRBD2 (5 bases). The CDR3 covers 13 residues. Germline values: CDR1 SGHTA, CDR2 FQGNSA. V lost 5 bases and J lost 11, with 17 bases in between. CDR3: CASSPPPQAVQYF. Written as DNA, the CDR3 is TGTGCCAGCAGCCCGCCACCCCAAGCGGTGCAGTATTTT. Complete variable domain (other parts from reference TRBV7-2 and TRBJ2-3): GAGVSQSPSNKVTEKGKDVELRCDPISGHTALYWYRQSLGQGLEFLIYFQGNSAPDKSGLPSDRFSAERTGGSVSTLTIQRTQQEDSAVYLCASSPPPQAVQYFGPGTRLTVL.

V and J are TRBV24-1 and TRBJ1-5; D not certain. V lost 3 bases, J lost 4 bases, and 9 bases lay in between. This CDR3 has 14 residues. Germline values: CDR1 KGHDR, CDR2 SFDVKD. CDR3 sequence (DNA): TGTGCCACCAGTGATGGGCAGCCAAATCAGCCCCAGCATTTT. Amino acids: CATSDGQPNQPQHF.

As DNA, the CDR3 is TGTGCCAGTAGTGCCGAAGGTAGCTCTGGGGCCAACGTCCTGACTTTC. It specifies CASSAEGSSGANVLTF. The V gene is TRBV19, the J gene TRBJ2-6; D is unclear. The V end was cut by 5 bases, the J end by 0 bases, with 11 bases between. Germline lookup yields CDR1 LNHDA and CDR2 SQIVND (reference sequence). This CDR3 region has 16 residues.

J is TRBJ2-7 and V is TRBV3-1 (or the pseudogene TRBV3-2); tentatively, D is TRBD2 (7 bases). V shed 0 bases and J shed 5 bases, with 17 bases lying between them. The CDR3 is 16 amino acids. Looked up from germline, CDR1 is LGHDT and CDR2 is YNNKEL (reference sequence). The CDR3 coding sequence is TGTGCCAGCAGCCAAGATAGGGGGGGGGCTTGGAACGAGCAGTACTTC. Amino acid sequence: CASSQDRGGAWNEQYF.

The chain couples TRBV19 to TRBJ2-7; 10 positions agree with TRBD1. Looked up from germline, CDR1 is LNHDA and CDR2 is SQIVND (reference sequence). V was clipped by 5 bases and J by 3 bases; unmatched bases: 7. This CDR3 has 15 amino acids. The CDR3 reads CASSSGQGPFYEQYF. CDR3 DNA sequence: TGTGCCAGTAGTTCGGGACAGGGGCCCTTCTACGAGCAGTACTTC.

This chain joins TRBV12-5 and TRBJ2-2; perhaps TRBD2 as D (6 bases). CDR3 length: 15 amino acids. Trimming took 2 bases from V and 1 from J, leaving 8 bases between them. Germline V gives CDR1 LGHNT, CDR2 FRNRAP. The chain's CDR3 is CASGLLSGNTGELFF. In DNA, the CDR3 is TGTGCTAGTGGTTTGCTTAGCGGGAACACCGGGGAGCTGTTTTTT.

Points on this clone: Other nucleotide sequences from this sample produce the same CDR3. This chain links TRBV5-6 with TRBJ1-2; possibly TRBD1 for D (6 bases). This CDR3 has 16 residues. From germline, CDR1 is SGHDT and CDR2 YYEEEE. The germline V and J ends were trimmed by 0 bases and 4 bases, with 16 bases remaining between them. The CDR3 sequence: CASSLVGQGWAYGYTF. The DNA of the CDR3 is TGTGCCAGCAGCTTGGTGGGGCAGGGGTGGGCCTATGGCTACACCTTC.

The table lists this clone with a few counts. The chain recombines TRBV30 with TRBJ1-2, with TRBD1 matching 11 bases. The CDR3 runs 16 residues. V lost 1 base and J lost 3; bases outside the gene matches: 7. From germline, CDR1 is GTSNPN and CDR2 SVGIG (reference sequence). For the CDR3, the DNA is TGTGCCTGGAGTGCCGGGACAGGGGGGATCGACTATGGCTACACCTTC. Protein sequence: CAWSAGTGGIDYGYTF.

This clone was picked up one time. This chain uses TRBV12-5 with TRBJ1-2, with D tentatively TRBD1 (6 bases). Germline CDR1 and CDR2: LGHNT and FRNRAP. The V gene lost 1 base and the J gene lost 6 bases, with 15 bases spanning the gap. The CDR3 runs 15 residues. CDR3 nucleotide sequence: TGTGCTAGTGGTTTGGCCCTCAGGGGCTCCGATGGCTACACCTTC. Protein sequence: CASGLALRGSDGYTF.

The CDR3 nucleotides are TGCGCCAGCAGCGCTCCCTGGGCCGGAACCTACGAGCAGTACTTC. Translated, it gives CASSAPWAGTYEQYF. J is TRBJ2-7 and V is TRBV4-1; no clear D. Germline V gene data show CDR1 as MGHRA and CDR2 as YSYEKL. V lost 5 bases and J lost 2, with 16 bases in between. This CDR3 region has 15 residues.

The chain combines TRBV27 with TRBJ1-2; D might be TRBD1 (5 bases). V was clipped by 5 bases and J by 7 bases, with 14 bases between them. The CDR3 length is 13 residues. Germline lookup yields CDR1 MNHEY and CDR2 SMNVEV (reference sequence). The DNA for the CDR3 is TGTGCCAGCAGTCTACTTGGGGGAGGTGGCTACACCTTC. Translating gives CASSLLGGGGYTF.

The chain employs TRBV19 and TRBJ1-2, with a possible D match to TRBD1 (5 bases). There are 15 residues in the CDR3. Germline values: CDR1 LNHDA, CDR2 SQIVND (reference sequence). V shed 5 bases and J shed 3 bases, with 16 bases lying between them. The CDR3 DNA reads TGTGCCAGTAGTGGACCTGGTCGGGGGGACTATGGCTACACCTTC. It translates to CASSGPGRGDYGYTF. The full variable domain, with the rest looked up from reference TRBV19 and TRBJ1-2, is DGGITQSPKYLFRKEGQNVTLSCEQNLNHDAMYWYRQDPGQGLRLIYYSQIVNDFQKGDIAEGYSVSREKKESFPLTVTSAQKNPTAFYLCASSGPGRGDYGYTFGSGTRLTVV.

The rearrangement joins TRBV29-1 to TRBJ2-2, with 10 bases that match TRBD2. The germline V gene encodes CDR1 SQVTM and CDR2 ANQGSEA. J was trimmed by 5 bases and V by 1 base; bases with no gene match: 1. The CDR3 extends over 14 amino acids. CDR3 region: CSVEALAGTGELFF. DNA of the CDR3: TGCAGCGTTGAAGCACTAGCGGGGACCGGGGAGCTGTTTTTT.

The chain uses TRBV19 and TRBJ1-2, with 8 nucleotides matching TRBD1. This CDR3 contains 15 residues. The germline V gene encodes CDR1 LNHDA and CDR2 SQIVND (reference sequence). V shed 5 bases and J 4 bases; nucleotides not matched to a gene: 9. CDR3 residues: CASSVLDRDAYGYTF. CDR3 in DNA: TGTGCCAGTAGTGTTTTGGACAGGGATGCCTATGGCTACACCTTC.

This rearrangement joins TRBV14 to TRBJ2-7, with a possible D match to TRBD2 (5 bases). Germline loops: CDR1 SGHDN, CDR2 FVKESK. V lost 5 bases and J lost 4, with 9 bases in between. The CDR3 runs 12 residues. CDR3 protein: CASSTGWYEQYF. DNA for the CDR3: TGTGCCAGCAGCACGGGATGGTACGAGCAGTACTTC.

This clone was counted a single time. V is TRBV20-1 and J is TRBJ2-1; D unclear. The V gene lost 3 bases and the J gene lost 5 bases, with 5 bases spanning the gap. Germline values: CDR1 DFQATT, CDR2 SNEGSKA (reference sequence). The CDR3 totals 11 residues. The CDR3 is CSASTNNEQFF. The CDR3 nucleotides read TGCAGTGCTAGTACGAACAATGAGCAGTTCTTC.

This CDR3 reads CASRRTGRDTEAFF. In DNA, the CDR3 is TGTGCCAGCAGACGGACAGGGAGGGACACTGAAGCTTTCTTT. This chain links TRBV6-5 with TRBJ1-1; TRBD1 matches at 8 bases. Germline loops: CDR1 MNHEY, CDR2 SVGAGI. This CDR3 contains 14 residues. The trim removed 6 bases at V and 3 bases at J, leaving 6 bases unmatched.

V and J are TRBV15 and TRBJ2-1, with D uncertain. This CDR3 has 17 amino acids. In germline, CDR1 is LNHNV, CDR2 YYDKDF (reference sequence). V lost 0 bases to trimming and J lost 5 bases, with 17 bases between them. CDR3 nucleotide sequence: TGTGCCACCAGCAGAGAAGTTAGCAGGTTCCCTCACAATGAGCAGTTCTTC. It translates to CATSREVSRFPHNEQFF.

The rearrangement links TRBV30 to TRBJ1-1, with unresolved D. Germline values: CDR1 GTSNPN, CDR2 SVGIG (reference sequence). Trimming took off 3 bases at V and 1 base at J, with 6 bases between the two ends. This CDR3 has 12 amino acids. CDR3 bases: TGTGCCTGGAGAGCGGGGAACACTGAAGCTTTCTTT. Its translation is CAWRAGNTEAFF.

The V gene is TRBV2, the J gene TRBJ2-2, with D possibly being TRBD2 (7 bases). Trimming cost V 1 base and J 4 bases, with 10 bases left between them. This CDR3 region has 15 residues. Germline CDR1 is SNHLY and CDR2 is FYNNEI. DNA of the CDR3: TGTGCCAGCAGTGAAGAGGGGGGGCCCACCGGGGAGCTGTTTTTT. It encodes CASSEEGGPTGELFF.

The rearrangement joins TRBV19 to TRBJ2-1, with D possibly being TRBD1 (5 bases). Germline CDR1 and CDR2: LNHDA and SQIVND (reference sequence). The CDR3 is 15 amino acids. Trimming cost V 6 bases and J 4 bases, with 16 bases left between them. CDR3 bases: TGTGCCAGTAGACGACAGAATCCTTGGTACAATGAGCAGTTCTTC. As protein: CASRRQNPWYNEQFF.

Only a few counts were recorded for this clone. The CDR3 nucleotides read TGTGCCAGCAGTGAAGCGGCGGGGACCACCTACGAGCAGTACTTC. Residues: CASSEAAGTTYEQYF. The chain links TRBV6-1 to TRBJ2-7; weak D call: TRBD2 (6 bases). The germline V and J ends were trimmed by 0 bases and 2 bases, with 11 bases remaining between them. The CDR3 runs 15 residues. Germline lookup yields CDR1 MNHNS and CDR2 SASEGT.

The V and J genes are TRBV29-1 and TRBJ2-1, with TRBD1 identical over 11 bases. The V segment lost 4 bases and the J segment 5 bases; nucleotides outside the gene matches: 4. Per the germline V gene, CDR1 is SQVTM and CDR2 is ANQGSEA. The CDR3 spans 14 residues. DNA of the CDR3: TGCAGCGTTGGCAAGGGACAGGGGGACAATGAGCAGTTCTTC. As protein: CSVGKGQGDNEQFF.

The V gene is TRBV11-2, the J gene TRBJ2-3; TRBD2 agrees at 13 bases. Losses at the gene ends were 1 base for V and 0 bases for J; bases not matched to a gene: 7. The CDR3 runs 19 residues. Germline CDR1 is SGHAT and CDR2 is FQNNGV. The CDR3 protein is CASSLGPTSGGLSTDTQYF. DNA for the CDR3: TGTGCCAGCAGCTTAGGACCGACTAGCGGGGGGCTAAGCACAGATACGCAGTATTTT.

The chain is built from TRBV3-1 (or the pseudogene TRBV3-2) and TRBJ1-6; the match to TRBD1 covers 9 bases. With V trimmed by 8 bases and J by 15 bases, 11 bases remained unmatched. Germline lookup yields CDR1 LGHDT and CDR2 YNNKEL (reference sequence). CDR3 length equals 13 residues. For the CDR3, the DNA is TGTGCCAGCGGAGTAACAGGGGGCGAGTTCCTCCACTTT. This codes for CASGVTGGEFLHF.

The chain joins TRBV6-6 to TRBJ1-2, with D tentatively TRBD1 (5 bases). The CDR3 is made up of 13 amino acids. The V end lost 2 bases, the J end lost 6 bases, and 10 bases lay between the germline ends. Germline lookup yields CDR1 MNHNY and CDR2 SVGAGI (reference sequence). The chain's CDR3 is CASSYGGWDGYTF. CDR3 DNA: TGTGCCAGCAGTTACGGGGGGTGGGATGGCTACACCTTC.

The gene calls are TRBV6-6 and TRBJ1-5; maybe TRBD1 (5 bases). This CDR3 has 16 amino acids. V lost 0 bases and J 5 bases, leaving 14 bases between the germline ends. Germline V gene data show CDR1 as MNHNY and CDR2 as SVGAGI (reference sequence). CDR3 coding DNA: TGTGCCAGCAGTTACTCTAACCTTCGGGACGATCAGCCCCAGCATTTT. It is translated as CASSYSNLRDDQPQHF.

This clone was seen only once. The CDR3 DNA reads as TGTGCCACCAGCAGAGATACAGGGTATGATGAGCAGTTCTTC. It translates to CATSRDTGYDEQFF. This chain connects TRBV15 to TRBJ2-1, with D perhaps TRBD1 (6 bases). This CDR3 comprises 14 residues. Looked up from germline, CDR1 is LNHNV and CDR2 is YYDKDF (reference sequence). V dropped 0 bases and J dropped 8 bases, with 11 bases sitting between them.

This chain connects TRBV12-3 or TRBV12-4 to TRBJ1-1, with D possibly TRBD1 on 5 matching bases. This CDR3 contains 12 residues. V lost 8 bases and J 4 bases, leaving 11 bases between the germline ends. The CDR3 nucleotides read TGTGCCAGCCACCGGGGGTCCACTGAAGCTTTCTTT. As protein: CASHRGSTEAFF.

V gene TRBV4-1 combines with J gene TRBJ2-1; D unresolved. The germline V gene has CDR1 MGHRA and CDR2 YSYEKL. The CDR3 totals 17 residues. V shed 4 bases and J shed 2 bases, with 18 bases lying between them. For the CDR3, the DNA is TGCGCCAGCAGCCGCCTAGACGCAGGCCCAACCTACAATGAGCAGTTCTTC. Translated, it gives CASSRLDAGPTYNEQFF.